Below, 5 T cell receptor beta chains from the same sample are listed, as sequenced in a study of T-cell memory formation after mild COVID-19. Each CDR3 protein is one row after TCRdb ran MiXCR on the 5' RACE reads. The repertoire consists of 250,000 to 350,000 distinct CDR3 sequences, with roughly 17% occurring once and the leading ten covering approximately 23%. Sample: PBMCs or a T cell subset sorted from them (not recorded which). These receptors originate from a man between 18 and 29 years old who had mild COVID-19 (a few samples of this study predate the infection). Cell type and time point are not known.

This clonotype showed up just a few times. V and J are TRBV20-1 and TRBJ2-4, with 9 bases aligning to TRBD1. V trimming: 6 bases; J trimming: 13 bases; junction bases outside the gene matches: 7. The CDR3 spans 11 residues. Germline V gene lookup returns CDR1 DFQATT and CDR2 SNEGSKA (reference sequence). The CDR3 loop reads CSARRTGVQYF. CDR3 bases: TGCAGTGCCCGTCGGACAGGGGTCCAGTACTTC.

The chain uses TRBV5-1 and TRBJ2-4; a weak D match, TRBD1 (6 bases). V was shortened by 4 bases and J by 0 bases, with 14 bases between the two germline ends. This CDR3 has 16 residues. Germline lookup yields CDR1 SGHRS and CDR2 YFSETQ. The CDR3 nucleotides read TGCGCCAGCAGCCCCAGGGGCCCCTTAGCCAAAAACATTCAGTACTTC. Translated, it gives CASSPRGPLAKNIQYF.

The V gene is TRBV6-5, the J gene TRBJ1-4; 8 nucleotides match TRBD1. Germline lookup yields CDR1 MNHEY and CDR2 SVGAGI. CDR3 size: 16 residues. Trimming cost V 5 bases and J 0 bases; bases outside gene matches: 5. The CDR3 region is CASSKTGAATNEKLFF. As DNA, the CDR3 is TGTGCCAGCAGTAAGACAGGGGCCGCAACTAATGAAAAACTGTTTTTT.

As concerns this clonotype: One end of the junction fails to match germline, which may point to a read error. The gene calls are TRBV29-1 and TRBJ2-5, with TRBD1 matching 8 bases. Germline-derived CDR1 and CDR2 are SQVTM and ANQGSEA. The CDR3 is 13 amino acids. The CDR3 region is CEMDRDRKETQYF. CDR3 sequence (DNA): TGTGAGATGGACAGGGATCGCAAAGAGACCCAGTACTTC.

This clonotype was picked up one time. The chain carries TRBV4-3 and TRBJ2-7; D could derive from TRBD1 or TRBD2 (6 bases each). CDR1 and CDR2 from the germline V gene are LGHNA and YSLEER. The CDR3 sequence is 16 residues long. Trimming left V 4 bases short and J 3 bases short, with 19 bases between. CDR3 coding DNA: TGCGCCAGCAGCCCGATCGGAGGGGGTCGAGACTACGAGCAGTACTTC. Its translation is CASSPIGGGRDYEQYF.